The rows below give T cell receptor beta chains drawn from one sample of a study of T cells after yellow fever vaccination. One entry per CDR3 protein, called by TCRdb with MiXCR from the 5' RACE reads. This sample has 55,000 or so distinct CDR3 sequences, with 6.6% found just once. This specimen consisted of CD8+ T cells not binding an NS4B(214-222) dextramer, sorted from PBMCs, obtained about 49 days after the first yellow fever vaccination. The receptors stem from a man between 18 and 35 years old who received the YFV17D yellow fever vaccine. The CDR3 runs from the conserved cysteine through the conserved F or W. A D gene is named only where the DNA matches it firmly. Part of the rows lack a size; the others show once, few, many or a class for expanded clones.

d_call: TRBD2; v_call: TRBV7-2; cdr3_length: 17; j_call: TRBJ2-5; clone_size: few; cdr3_aa: CASSSPGLAGAGETQYF; cdr3_nt: TGTGCCAGCAGCTCGCCGGGACTAGCGGGGGCGGGGGAGACCCAGTACTTC
d_call: .; v_call: TRBV4-1; cdr3_length: 15; j_call: TRBJ2-1; clone_size: many; cdr3_aa: CASSQVFASYNEQFF; cdr3_nt: TGCGCCAGCAGCCAAGTGTTCGCCTCCTACAATGAGCAGTTCTTC
d_call: TRBD1; v_call: TRBV5-6; cdr3_length: 15; j_call: TRBJ1-6; clone_size: many; cdr3_aa: CASSTDRIYNSPLHF; cdr3_nt: TGTGCCAGCAGCACGGACAGGATCTATAATTCACCCCTCCACTTT
d_call: .; v_call: TRBV5-8; cdr3_length: 15; j_call: TRBJ2-1; clone_size: .; cdr3_aa: CASSRRGIAYNEQFF; cdr3_nt: TGTGCCAGCAGTCGGAGGGGGATTGCCTACAATGAGCAGTTCTTC
d_call: TRBD1; v_call: TRBV4-3; cdr3_length: 16; j_call: TRBJ2-2; clone_size: .; cdr3_aa: CASSKETGAEAGELFF; cdr3_nt: TGCGCCAGCAGCAAGGAGACAGGGGCAGAGGCCGGGGAGCTGTTTTTT
d_call: .; v_call: TRBV7-3; cdr3_length: 15; j_call: TRBJ2-7; clone_size: many; cdr3_aa: CASSLFAGSSYEQYF; cdr3_nt: TGTGCCAGCAGCTTATTTGCAGGAAGCTCCTACGAGCAGTACTTC
d_call: .; v_call: TRBV7-3; cdr3_length: 13; j_call: TRBJ1-5; clone_size: few; cdr3_aa: CASSLNVGQPQHF; cdr3_nt: TGTGCCAGCAGCCTTAACGTAGGTCAGCCCCAGCATTTT
d_call: TRBD1; v_call: TRBV12-3/TRBV12-4; cdr3_length: 15; j_call: TRBJ2-2; clone_size: few; cdr3_aa: CASSPGQVYTGELFF; cdr3_nt: TGTGCCAGCAGTCCGGGACAGGTTTACACCGGGGAGCTGTTTTTT
d_call: .; v_call: TRBV5-1; cdr3_length: 16; j_call: TRBJ2-1; clone_size: .; cdr3_aa: CASSLALAERGNEQFF; cdr3_nt: TGCGCCAGCAGCTTGGCCTTAGCCGAGCGCGGCAATGAGCAGTTCTTC
d_call: .; v_call: TRBV14; cdr3_length: 11; j_call: TRBJ2-7; clone_size: few; cdr3_aa: CASSPGRWQYF; cdr3_nt: TGTGCCAGCAGCCCCGGGCGTTGGCAGTACTTC
d_call: .; v_call: TRBV7-9; cdr3_length: 17; j_call: TRBJ2-5; clone_size: .; cdr3_aa: CASSTTADRSPQETQYF; cdr3_nt: TGTGCCAGCAGCACCACAGCCGACAGGTCCCCTCAAGAGACCCAGTACTTC
d_call: .; v_call: TRBV7-6; cdr3_length: 15; j_call: TRBJ2-2; clone_size: few; cdr3_aa: CASSRRTVGTGELFF; cdr3_nt: TGTGCCAGCAGCCGTCGGACAGTGGGCACCGGGGAGCTGTTTTTT
d_call: .; v_call: TRBV11-3; cdr3_length: 14; j_call: TRBJ1-1; clone_size: .; cdr3_aa: CASSLDRANTEAFF; cdr3_nt: TGTGCCAGCAGCTTAGACAGGGCGAACACTGAAGCTTTCTTT
d_call: .; v_call: TRBV29-1; cdr3_length: 12; j_call: TRBJ1-2; clone_size: many; cdr3_aa: CSVPTPSYGYTF; cdr3_nt: TGCAGCGTTCCGACTCCCAGCTATGGCTACACCTTC
d_call: .; v_call: TRBV4-1; cdr3_length: 13; j_call: TRBJ1-1; clone_size: many; cdr3_aa: CASSQVGLAEAFF; cdr3_nt: TGCGCCAGCAGCCAAGTAGGGCTAGCTGAAGCTTTCTTT
d_call: .; v_call: TRBV5-1; cdr3_length: 14; j_call: TRBJ1-5; clone_size: many; cdr3_aa: CASSLGGGNQPQHF; cdr3_nt: TGCGCCAGCAGCTTGGGAGGAGGCAATCAGCCCCAGCATTTT
d_call: .; v_call: TRBV5-4; cdr3_length: 13; j_call: TRBJ2-3; clone_size: many; cdr3_aa: CASSLELADTQYF; cdr3_nt: TGTGCCAGCAGCTTGGAGCTGGCAGATACGCAGTATTTT
d_call: TRBD1; v_call: TRBV4-2; cdr3_length: 15; j_call: TRBJ2-7; clone_size: .; cdr3_aa: CASSQPPGQGFEQYF; cdr3_nt: TGTGCCAGCAGCCAGCCCCCGGGACAGGGGTTCGAGCAGTACTTC
d_call: .; v_call: TRBV4-1; cdr3_length: 16; j_call: TRBJ1-6; clone_size: few; cdr3_aa: CASSQEPGDPWSPLHF; cdr3_nt: TGCGCCAGCAGCCAAGAACCGGGGGACCCATGGTCACCCCTCCACTTT
d_call: TRBD2; v_call: TRBV4-1; cdr3_length: 15; j_call: TRBJ2-3; clone_size: .; cdr3_aa: CASSHRLAGRDTQYF; cdr3_nt: TGCGCCAGCAGCCACCGACTAGCGGGGAGAGATACGCAGTATTTT
d_call: TRBD1; v_call: TRBV20-1; cdr3_length: 13; j_call: TRBJ2-3; clone_size: medium-sized; cdr3_aa: CSARGDRADTQYF; cdr3_nt: TGCAGTGCTAGAGGGGACAGGGCAGATACGCAGTATTTT
d_call: .; v_call: TRBV15; cdr3_length: 13; j_call: TRBJ1-3; clone_size: few; cdr3_aa: CATSREPRNTIYF; cdr3_nt: TGTGCCACCAGCAGAGAACCGAGAAACACCATATATTTT
d_call: .; v_call: TRBV12-3/TRBV12-4; cdr3_length: 11; j_call: TRBJ1-2; clone_size: .; cdr3_aa: CASSSLEGYTF; cdr3_nt: TGTGCCAGCAGTTCGTTGGAGGGCTACACCTTC
d_call: .; v_call: TRBV7-9; cdr3_length: 17; j_call: TRBJ2-3; clone_size: .; cdr3_aa: CASSSGNDRHYTDTQYF; cdr3_nt: TGTGCCAGCAGCTCCGGAAACGACAGGCATTACACAGATACGCAGTATTTT
d_call: .; v_call: TRBV10-3; cdr3_length: 14; j_call: TRBJ1-4; clone_size: .; cdr3_aa: CAISGEGGGEKLFF; cdr3_nt: TGTGCCATCTCAGGGGAAGGGGGAGGTGAAAAACTGTTTTTT
d_call: .; v_call: TRBV6-2/TRBV6-3; cdr3_length: 15; j_call: TRBJ1-1; clone_size: few; cdr3_aa: CASSYSGTPGWGAFF; cdr3_nt: TGTGCCAGCAGTTATTCCGGGACTCCCGGTTGGGGAGCTTTCTTT
d_call: TRBD2; v_call: TRBV7-9; cdr3_length: 14; j_call: TRBJ2-1; clone_size: .; cdr3_aa: CASRDSGEAGEQFF; cdr3_nt: TGTGCCAGCCGGGATAGCGGGGAGGCAGGTGAGCAGTTCTTC
d_call: .; v_call: TRBV12-3/TRBV12-4; cdr3_length: 15; j_call: TRBJ2-1; clone_size: .; cdr3_aa: CASKGAGSSYNEQFF; cdr3_nt: TGTGCCAGCAAGGGGGCGGGGAGTTCCTACAATGAGCAGTTCTTC